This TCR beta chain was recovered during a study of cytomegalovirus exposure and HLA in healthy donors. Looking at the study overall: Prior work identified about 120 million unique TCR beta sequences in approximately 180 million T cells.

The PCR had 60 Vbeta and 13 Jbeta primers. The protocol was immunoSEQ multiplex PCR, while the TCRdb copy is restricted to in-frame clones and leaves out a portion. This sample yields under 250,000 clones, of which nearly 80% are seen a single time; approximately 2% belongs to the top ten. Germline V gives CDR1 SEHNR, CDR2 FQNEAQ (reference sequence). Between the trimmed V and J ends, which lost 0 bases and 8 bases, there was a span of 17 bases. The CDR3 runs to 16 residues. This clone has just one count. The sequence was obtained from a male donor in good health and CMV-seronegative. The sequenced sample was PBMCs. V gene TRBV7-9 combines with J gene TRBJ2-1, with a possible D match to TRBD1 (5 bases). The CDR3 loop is CASSLAFGQGRHEQFF. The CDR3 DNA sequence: TGTGCCAGCAGCTTAGCATTCGGCCAGGGTCGCCATGAGCAGTTCTTC.